The following is a TCR beta chain sequence with its context. This clone was found a few times. No antigen is known for it. Base qualities are missing; no much larger clone stands one base away. Its CDR3 holds 11 amino acids, cysteine through phenylalanine. Just CDR3 DNA is preserved here, 33 bases in frame from base 1. The germline V gene supplies CDR1 MNHNS and CDR2 SASEGT. Deletion took 3 bases off V and 7 bases off J, with a span of 6 bases between the germline ends. The entry originates in a study of T cells in tumors after PD-1 blockade (dated by TCRdb to the late 2010s). At the level of the whole study: Exclusion criteria were prior checkpoint blockade, use of systemic immunosuppressants, or recent radiotherapy or other anti-cancer therapy within 4 weeks. Patients received pembrolizumab 200 mg every 3 weeks or cemiplimab 350 mg every 2 weeks. A subset of patients also received ongoing daily vismodegib 150 mg during anti-PD-1 treatment. An average of approximately 24,000 TCR templates (range about 500-100,000) and 5,000 to 7,000 unique clonotypes was obtained for tumor samples, about 21-fold deeper than single-cell TCR sequencing. Paired single-cell RNA and TCR sequencing was done in the study on site-matched tumors from patients with BCC or SCC, both before and after anti-PD-1 therapy. Clinical response was assessed using RECIST version 1.1. General conclusions and limits of the study: Where the novel T cell clones came from was not determined, and possible sources could include lymphoid organs or rare unexpanded clones inside the tumor or in the tumor periphery. Exhausted CD8+ clones expanded after therapy were found to be mostly novel clonotypes undetected pre-treatment, suggesting clonal replacement rather than reinvigoration of pre-existing clones. Clonal replacement appeared only between pre- and post-treatment samples, not between two pre-treatment samples, arguing against biopsy timing or location artifacts. Around 45% of tumor TCR clonotypes were detected in blood, and some novel exhausted tumor clones were observed in pre-treatment blood, which was taken as suggesting peripheral recruitment.

Deep TCRbeta sequencing was performed with the immunoSEQ platform. The authors' pipeline ran thus. For further analysis, only productive rearrangements were exported from the immunoSEQ Analyzer. A two-sided binomial test with a Bonferroni-corrected P below 0.01 was used to identify clones that significantly expanded or contracted between timepoints. T cell phenotypes were assigned to bulk TCRbeta clonotypes by matching to single-cell RNA+TCR-seq clones sharing the same TCRbeta sequence. Tumor enrichment of a clone was calculated by dividing the clone's tumor frequency by the clone's PBMC frequency, both taken from bulk TCR sequencing. TCRs were grouped by GLIPH into specificity groups, defined as clusters of distinct TCRs likely recognizing common antigens via shared CDR3 motifs. The table was pulled from immuneACCESS by TCRdb, which kept in-frame rearrangements only. Such tables lose some clones; where checked, under half of the loss comes from unresolved V genes, and the rest has no known cause. V, J and clone size were drawn from that table, and D and trimming were deduced from the DNA. The sample table records almost 8,500 clones; roughly 62% of these occur just once. Of the sample, roughly 12% is held by the ten largest clones.

The sample's time point, from its label and the paper: second of two post-therapy site-matched biopsies two to three months apart. The tumor biopsies were site-matched, meaning the biopsies were taken from the same primary tumor before and after PD-1 blockade. Genomic DNA extracted from tumor biopsies or peripheral blood was used for bulk TCRbeta sequencing, with input ranging from about 616 ng to 6,500 ng. Leftover biopsy material went through bulk TCRbeta sequencing, with the goal of boosting sensitivity for rare clonotypes relative to single-cell TCR sequencing. Every patient had histologically proven advanced or metastatic basal or squamous cell carcinoma and was a poor candidate for surgical resection. The basal cell carcinoma cohort comprised 10 or so patients, of whom 8 had bulk tumor TCR sequencing. Fresh biopsies were taken from the primary tumor site, and part of the biopsy material was kept in RNAlater for exome and bulk TCR sequencing.

The TCR sequence derives from a human donor with basal cell carcinoma. The sequences come from tumor tissue, collected after anti-PD-1 treatment. This sequence uses TRBV6-1 and TRBJ2-5; a confident D gene designation cannot be given. CDR3 loop: CASSEVGTQYF. The sequence in DNA is TGTGCCAGCAGTGAGGTGGGGACCCAGTACTTC.